This passage covers 27 T cell receptor beta chains from one sample sequenced in a study of blood T cells in healthy people across ages. A J-beta primer mix and a sample-barcoded 5' primer were used in a second PCR of roughly 6 to 12 cycles. MiXCR, applied by TCRdb to the 5' RACE reads, yields one record per CDR3 protein. The table lists 700,000 or so distinct CDR3 sequences, roughly 43% of them singletons, with about 32% in the top ten. Sequenced material: blood. The source is an elderly man in good health.

The rearrangement links TRBV20-1 to TRBJ2-1; TRBD2 agrees at 12 bases. Germline assignment: CDR1 DFQATT and CDR2 SNEGSKA (reference sequence). Unmatched junction bases numbered 10, after V lost 5 bases and J lost 2 bases. The CDR3 has 17 residues. CDR3 amino acids: CSALLAGGHYTYNEQFF. DNA for the CDR3: TGCAGTGCTTTACTAGCGGGAGGACATTACACCTACAATGAGCAGTTCTTC.

The genes are TRBV9 and TRBJ2-1, with 7 bases matching TRBD1. The germline CDR1 and CDR2 sequences are SGDLS and YYNGEE. CDR3 size: 17 residues. V dropped 0 bases and J dropped 0; count of bases not matched to a gene: 6. The CDR3 protein is CASSVGGGQISYNEQFF. The CDR3 DNA reads as TGTGCCAGCAGCGTAGGAGGGGGACAGATCTCCTACAATGAGCAGTTCTTC.

This clonotype has more than one count but fewer than ten. This chain joins TRBV2 and TRBJ2-5; perhaps D is TRBD1 or TRBD2 (6 bases each). The CDR3 covers 14 residues. The V end was cut by 4 bases, the J end by 5 bases, with 14 bases between. Germline assignment: CDR1 SNHLY and CDR2 FYNNEI. CDR3 sequence (DNA): TGTGCCAGCAGTGTAATGGGGGGCCGGGAGACCCAGTACTTC. It is translated as CASSVMGGRETQYF.

This clonotype appeared a single time. This chain connects TRBV3-1 to TRBJ1-2; 7 bases match TRBD1. The CDR3 is 14 residues long. Trimming took 4 bases from V and 8 from J; bases not matched to a gene: 10. The germline V gene encodes CDR1 LGHDT and CDR2 YNNKEL (reference sequence). CDR3 sequence reads: CASSLRQGSRGYTF. The CDR3 coding sequence is TGTGCCAGCAGCCTTCGACAGGGATCACGAGGCTACACCTTC.

This clonotype was seen a handful of times. This chain uses TRBV7-3 with TRBJ2-5; 10 bases line up with TRBD2. CDR3 length equals 15 residues. Looked up from germline, CDR1 is SGHTA and CDR2 is FQGTGA. J was trimmed by 11 bases and V by 4 bases; bases with no gene match: 13. CDR3 amino acids: CASSSGLAANNEQYF. In DNA, the CDR3 is TGTGCCAGCAGCTCAGGACTAGCGGCCAACAATGAGCAGTACTTC.

The V call is TRBV20-1, the J call TRBJ1-1; no clear D gene. This CDR3 is 15 amino acids long. Trimming shortened V by 0 bases and J by 1 base, and 12 bases separated the two germline ends. CDR1 and CDR2 (germline): DFQATT, SNEGSKA (reference sequence). In nucleotides, the CDR3 is TGCAGTGCTAGAGATAGGGAGAACGGGAACACTGAAGCTTTCTTT. Encoded protein: CSARDRENGNTEAFF.

This clonotype came up a few times. The gene calls are TRBV5-8 and TRBJ1-2; 7 bases align to TRBD1. From germline, CDR1 is SGHTS and CDR2 YDEGEE. The CDR3 spans 14 residues. The trim removed 2 bases at V and 3 bases at J, leaving 4 bases unmatched. The CDR3 DNA reads as TGTGCCAGCAGCTTAGGACAGGCCTACTATGGCTACACCTTC. It translates to CASSLGQAYYGYTF.

The chain has TRBV15 and TRBJ1-1; 8 positions agree with TRBD1. Germline CDR1 reads LNHNV; CDR2 reads YYDKDF (reference sequence). The CDR3 runs to 14 residues. V dropped 7 bases and J dropped 1; count of bases not matched to a gene: 5. CDR3 region: CATTQGARNTEAFF. For the CDR3, the DNA is TGTGCCACCACCCAGGGGGCGAGGAACACTGAAGCTTTCTTT.

The chain couples TRBV27 to TRBJ1-4, with D perhaps TRBD1 (5 bases). CDR3 size: 14 residues. Trimming removed 6 bases from V and 6 bases from J, with 14 bases in between. In germline, CDR1 is MNHEY, CDR2 SMNVEV (reference sequence). CDR3 region: CASSRRGAHEKLFF. DNA for the CDR3: TGTGCCAGCAGCCGTCGAGGGGCTCATGAAAAACTGTTTTTT.

This clonotype was recorded only once. The gene calls are TRBV7-2 and TRBJ1-4; 9 nucleotides match TRBD1. The CDR3 length is 17 residues. V trimming: 1 base; J trimming: 8 bases; junction bases outside the gene matches: 11. Germline V gene lookup returns CDR1 SGHTA and CDR2 FQGNSA. CDR3 sequence (DNA): TGTGCCAGCAGCTTAGGTTTGTTCCGGACAGGGGAGGAAAAACTGTTTTTT. It is translated as CASSLGLFRTGEEKLFF.

This sequence joins TRBV5-1 and TRBJ2-5, with 13 bases matching TRBD2. The DNA end favors TRBJ2-7, so the J call may be wrong. CDR3 length equals 15 residues. Germline values: CDR1 SGHRS, CDR2 YFSETQ. DNA of the CDR3: TGCGCCAGCAGCTTGGAACTAGCGGGGGGGCACGAGCAGTACTTC. This sequence encodes CASSLELAGGHEQYF.

V is TRBV6-2 or TRBV6-3 and J is TRBJ2-3; D gene ambiguous. Per germline, CDR1 MNHEY and CDR2 SVGEGT. The CDR3 sequence is 16 residues long. Trimming stripped 2 bases from V and 4 bases from J, with 16 bases between. CDR3 region: CASSYGPLAAPDTQYF. The DNA of the CDR3 is TGTGCCAGCAGTTACGGCCCGTTAGCCGCTCCAGATACGCAGTATTTT.

The sample holds a few counts of this clonotype. This chain links TRBV13 with TRBJ2-5; 8 nucleotides agree with TRBD2. The J call is doubtful: the DNA matches TRBJ2-7 better. The CDR3 extends over 15 amino acids. Germline V CDR1 and CDR2: PRHDT, FYEKMQ (reference sequence). As DNA, the CDR3 is TGTGCCAGCAGCAGAGTCAGCGGGGGCTTCTACGAGCAGTACTTC. Translating it yields CASSRVSGGFYEQYF.

This chain links TRBV7-2 with TRBJ2-1, with D maybe TRBD2 (5 bases). The germline V gene encodes CDR1 SGHTA and CDR2 FQGNSA. The ends were cut back, 2 bases at V and 6 bases at J, with 8 bases in the middle. The CDR3 totals 13 residues. The CDR3 DNA sequence: TGTGCCAGCAGCTTACCCAGCGGCAATGAGCAGTTCTTC. Its translation: CASSLPSGNEQFF.

This clonotype has only a few counts. This chain connects TRBV29-1 to TRBJ2-7; 9 nucleotides align to TRBD2. The CDR3 has 15 residues. With V trimmed by 6 bases and J by 5 bases, 14 bases remained unmatched. Germline CDR1 and CDR2: SQVTM and ANQGSEA. CDR3 region: CSVEASGVPPHEQYF. The CDR3 DNA follows: TGCAGCGTGGAGGCTAGCGGGGTGCCCCCCCACGAGCAGTACTTC.

In this sample, this clonotype turned up a few times. The chain recombines TRBV20-1 with TRBJ2-3; 8 bases are a match to TRBD2. The CDR3 has 15 amino acids. CDR1 and CDR2 (germline): DFQATT, SNEGSKA (reference sequence). V was clipped by 1 base and J by 5 bases; unmatched bases: 8. The CDR3 is CSARGSGRVGDTQYF. The DNA for the CDR3 is TGCAGTGCTAGAGGCAGCGGGAGAGTTGGAGATACGCAGTATTTT.

Of note for this clonotype: A junction boundary mismatches the germline segment, possibly from a read error. J is TRBJ2-7 and V is TRBV20-1, with 8 bases lining up with TRBD2. Germline values: CDR1 DFQATT, CDR2 SNEGSKA (reference sequence). This CDR3 is built from 15 residues. CDR3 DNA: TGCAGTGCTAGAGGCTGGCAGCGGGGGAGCGATGAGCAGTACTTT. It translates to CSARGWQRGSDEQYF.

The chain has TRBV13 and TRBJ2-7; a weak D match, TRBD2 (6 bases). Trimming took off 5 bases at V and 1 base at J, with 15 bases between the two ends. Germline assignment: CDR1 PRHDT and CDR2 FYEKMQ (reference sequence). The CDR3 has 15 residues. CDR3: CASSGSLASSYEQYF. The DNA for the CDR3 is TGTGCCAGCAGCGGAAGCCTAGCGTCTTCCTACGAGCAGTACTTC.

This chain joins TRBV7-8 and TRBJ2-3; D is ambiguous. There are 16 residues in the CDR3. Trimming removed 2 bases at V and 0 bases at J, with 12 bases between. Germline lookup yields CDR1 SGHVS and CDR2 FQNEAQ. CDR3 coding DNA: TGTGCCAGCAGCTTAAGCCGGGCAGGTAGCACAGATACGCAGTATTTT. It translates to CASSLSRAGSTDTQYF.

The V and J genes are TRBV7-2 and TRBJ1-2; D unresolved. Trimming took off 2 bases at V and 0 bases at J, with 4 bases between the two ends. Germline V gene sequence: CDR1 SGHTA, CDR2 FQGNSA. CDR3 size: 13 residues. The CDR3 loop reads CASSLLTNYGYTF. The DNA for the CDR3 is TGTGCCAGCAGCTTATTGACTAACTATGGCTACACCTTC.

This clonotype was counted ten times or more. CDR3 DNA: TGTGCCAGCAGTCCGACCGGGACAGCCTACGAGCAGTACTTC. Amino acids: CASSPTGTAYEQYF. V and J are TRBV7-2 and TRBJ2-7; the match to TRBD1 covers 7 bases. This CDR3 has 14 residues. The germline V gene has CDR1 SGHTA and CDR2 FQGNSA. V lost 6 bases to trimming and J lost 2 bases; unmatched junction nucleotides: 7.

V gene TRBV20-1 combines with J gene TRBJ2-5, with D perhaps assigned TRBD1 or TRBD2 (6 bases each). The J call may be mistaken, given a closer DNA end match to TRBJ2-7. This CDR3 spans 14 amino acids. Germline CDR1 DFQATT, CDR2 SNEGSKA (reference sequence). Here the CDR3 DNA reads TGCAGTGATGAGACAGGTACAGGGACTTACGAGCAGTACTTC. Amino acid sequence: CSDETGTGTYEQYF.

Only one count was recorded for this clonotype. One end of the junction varies from germline; a read error may be responsible. The chain has TRBV6-5 and TRBJ2-2; D might be TRBD2 (5 bases). The germline CDR1 and CDR2 sequences are MNHEY and SVGAGI. The CDR3 length is 15 residues. CDR3 residues: CASRGDGGNTRELFF. The CDR3 coding sequence is TGTGCCAGCAGGGGAGATGGTGGGAACACCCGGGAGCTGTTTTTT.

The chain joins TRBV12-3 or TRBV12-4 to TRBJ2-6, with 9 bases lining up with TRBD1. The CDR3 is 17 residues long. The V gene end was trimmed by 3 bases and the J gene end by 0 bases; junction bases not matched to a gene: 3. This CDR3 is CASSFGTGISGANVLTF. CDR3 in DNA: TGTGCCAGCAGTTTCGGGACAGGGATCTCTGGGGCCAACGTCCTGACTTTC.

This clonotype came up a few times. The chain couples TRBV20-1 to TRBJ2-7; TRBD1 agrees at 8 bases. Germline assignment: CDR1 DFQATT and CDR2 SNEGSKA (reference sequence). Trimming at V came to 6 bases and at J to 3 bases, leaving 13 bases not matched to a gene. The CDR3 extends over 15 amino acids. The CDR3: CSADTGTGLFYEQYF. CDR3 in DNA: TGCAGTGCAGACACCGGGACAGGCCTTTTCTACGAGCAGTACTTC.

Points on this clonotype: It may be a read error: a sequence one base away is much more abundant. The genes are TRBV10-3 and TRBJ1-1, with 9 bases lining up with TRBD1. Germline CDR1 reads ENHRY; CDR2 reads SYGVKD. There are 14 residues in the CDR3. The CDR3 DNA sequence: TGTGCCATCAGTACAGGGGGCGCGAACACTGAAGTTTTCTTT. This gives the protein CAISTGGANTEVFF.

A note on this clonotype: The junction does not match germline at one end; this may be a read error. The chain links TRBV7-2 to TRBJ2-3; no clear D gene. The germline CDR1 and CDR2 sequences are SGHTA and FQGNSA. The CDR3 spans 14 residues. The CDR3 coding sequence is TGTGCCAGCAGCCAACAGACTGGCACGGATACGCAGTATTTT. Translation: CASSQQTGTDTQYF.